This TCR beta chain was obtained from a study of OX40 agonist ivuxolimab in advanced cancers. Study overall: Across the patients, intravenous ivuxolimab was delivered every 2 weeks at 0.01 to 10 mg/kg. Partial responses occurred in three patients (one hepatocellular carcinoma, two cutaneous melanoma).

Produced via immunoSEQ multiplex PCR; TCRdb's table is partial and in-frame only. The table records over 65,000 clones, around 87% of them present only once. V was shortened by 4 bases and J by 4 bases, with 7 bases between the two germline ends. The CDR3 runs to 12 residues. Germline V lookup: CDR1 SNHLY, CDR2 FYNNEI. Sequenced here: CD4+ or CD8+ T cells sorted from blood, sampled in a trial of the OX40 agonist ivuxolimab. The chain recombines TRBV2 with TRBJ1-2; D not certain. The clonotype originates from an adult with an advanced solid tumor such as melanoma, head and neck, liver or kidney cancer. The DNA of the CDR3 is TGTGCCAGCAGTGGTAGGGCCTATGGCTACACCTTC. It is translated as CASSGRAYGYTF.